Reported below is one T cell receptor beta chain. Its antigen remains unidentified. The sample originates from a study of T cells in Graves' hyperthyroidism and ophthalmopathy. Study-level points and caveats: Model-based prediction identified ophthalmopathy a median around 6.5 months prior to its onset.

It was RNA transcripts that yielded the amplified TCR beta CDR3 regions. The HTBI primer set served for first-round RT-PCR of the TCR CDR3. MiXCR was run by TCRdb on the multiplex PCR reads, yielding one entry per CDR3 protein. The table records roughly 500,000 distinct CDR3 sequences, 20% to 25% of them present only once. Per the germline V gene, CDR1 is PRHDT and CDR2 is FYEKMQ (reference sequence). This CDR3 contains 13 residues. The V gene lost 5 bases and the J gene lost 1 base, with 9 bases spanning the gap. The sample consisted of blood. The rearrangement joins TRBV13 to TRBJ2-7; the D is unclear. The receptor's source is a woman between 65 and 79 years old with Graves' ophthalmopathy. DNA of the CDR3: TGTGCCAGCAGCCCCGACAAATCCTACGAGCAGTACTTC. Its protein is CASSPDKSYEQYF.